The 26 T cell receptor beta chains below were found in one sample sequenced in a study of CD8+ T cells in alopecia areata. Sequencing templates came from extracted RNA that was reverse transcribed into cDNA. Sequencing used immunoSEQ multiplex PCR; TCRdb keeps in-frame clones, though not all of them. The sample lists roughly 180,000 clones; roughly half were seen once. Specified treatment: oral pan-JAK inhibitor, 5-10 mg twice daily. Sequenced material: CD8+ T cells sorted from blood, taken between weeks 51 and 54, from a patient treated with tofacitinib. These receptors all stem from a human donor with alopecia areata.

This clone was seen a handful of times. The chain carries TRBV30 and TRBJ2-7; D is perhaps TRBD2 (7 bases). Germline V gene data show CDR1 as GTSNPN and CDR2 as SVGIG (reference sequence). The CDR3 covers 14 residues. V was pared by 4 bases and J by 7 bases, with 20 bases between. CDR3 sequence reads: CAWNPRGGGLEQYF. The CDR3 nucleotides are TGTGCCTGGAACCCAAGGGGCGGGGGCTTAGAGCAGTACTTC. Using reference TRBV30 and TRBJ2-7 for the parts outside the CDR3, the full variable domain is SQTIHQWPATLVQPVGSPLSLECTVEGTSNPNLYWYRQAAGRGLQLLFYSVGIGQISSEVPQNLSASRPQDRQFILSSKKLLLSDSGFYLCAWNPRGGGLEQYFGPGTRLTVT.

The rearrangement uses TRBV5-6 and TRBJ1-5; tentatively, D is TRBD1 (5 bases). V was cut by 5 bases and J by 6 bases, with 12 bases left in between. The CDR3 consists of 13 residues. The germline gives CDR1 SGHDT, CDR2 YYEEEE. The CDR3: CASSPGGAQPQHF. The CDR3 DNA reads as TGTGCCAGCAGTCCCGGCGGGGCTCAGCCCCAGCATTTT.

The sample holds a few counts of this clone. This chain connects TRBV15 to TRBJ1-1, with D possibly matching TRBD1 (6 bases). CDR3 length equals 12 residues. Germline V lookup: CDR1 LNHNV, CDR2 YYDKDF (reference sequence). The V end was cut by 3 bases, the J end by 8 bases, with 10 bases between. The DNA for the CDR3 is TGTGCCACCAGCAGCCTGCAGGGGGAAGCTTTCTTT. This gives the protein CATSSLQGEAFF.

A few counts support this clone. The V gene is TRBV29-1, the J gene TRBJ2-7; 7 positions agree with TRBD2. The V gene end was trimmed by 6 bases and the J gene end by 7 bases; junction bases not matched to a gene: 15. Germline loops: CDR1 SQVTM, CDR2 ANQGSEA. The CDR3 consists of 14 residues. CDR3 in amino acids: CSVESTGSGGEQYF. Written as DNA, the CDR3 is TGCAGCGTCGAAAGCACAGGTTCGGGGGGAGAGCAGTACTTC.

A few counts support this clone. The gene calls are TRBV7-6 and TRBJ2-1, with 7 nucleotides matching TRBD1. Germline lookup yields CDR1 SGHVS and CDR2 FNYEAQ. Trimming took 5 bases from V and 3 from J; bases not matched to a gene: 13. The CDR3 is 17 residues long. The CDR3 nucleotides read TGTGCCAGCAGCCCAATCCCAGGGGGTGACAGCTACAATGAGCAGTTCTTC. Amino acids: CASSPIPGGDSYNEQFF.

The gene calls are TRBV9 and TRBJ2-3; TRBD2 aligns across 8 bases. After removal of 4 bases from V and 6 bases from J, the junction contained 10 bases not matched to a gene. This CDR3 spans 15 amino acids. Germline loops: CDR1 SGDLS, CDR2 YYNGEE. CDR3 amino acids: CASSPLPTSEDTQYF. CDR3 nucleotide sequence: TGTGCCAGCAGCCCCCTCCCGACTAGCGAGGATACGCAGTATTTT. Full variable domain (outside the CDR3, taken from reference TRBV9 and TRBJ2-3): DSGVTQTPKHLITATGQRVTLRCSPRSGDLSVYWYQQSLDQGLQFLIQYYNGEERAKGNILERFSAQQFPDLHSELNLSSLELGDSALYFCASSPLPTSEDTQYFGPGTRLTVL.

This clone has only a few counts. The chain has TRBV2 and TRBJ2-2; D gene uncertain. CDR3 length: 17 amino acids. Per germline, CDR1 SNHLY and CDR2 FYNNEI. Trimming left V 6 bases short and J 0 bases short, with 17 bases between. The CDR3 coding sequence is TGTGCCAGCAGACCCTTAAGGCACAGCGCGAACACCGGGGAGCTGTTTTTT. It is translated as CASRPLRHSANTGELFF.

V usage is TRBV9 and J usage is TRBJ2-7; D is perhaps TRBD1 or TRBD2 (6 bases each). There are 15 residues in the CDR3. The V gene's germline CDR1 is SGDLS and CDR2 YYNGEE. The V gene lost 0 bases and the J gene lost 2 bases, with 12 bases spanning the gap. The CDR3 DNA is TGTGCCAGCAGCGTAGGGGGGGCAGGAACCTACGAGCAGTACTTC. Translated: CASSVGGAGTYEQYF.

At least ten counts were recorded for this clone. The J gene is TRBJ2-1, the V gene TRBV29-1; D is possibly TRBD1 or TRBD2 (5 bases each). In germline, CDR1 is SQVTM, CDR2 ANQGSEA. V shed 1 base and J shed 8 bases, with 15 bases lying between them. There are 14 residues in the CDR3. CDR3 region: CSVEGGRDVDEQFF. In nucleotides, the CDR3 is TGCAGCGTTGAAGGGGGCAGGGACGTCGATGAGCAGTTCTTC.

The gene calls are TRBV6-5 and TRBJ2-1; 7 positions match TRBD1. There are 15 residues in the CDR3. The germline V gene has CDR1 MNHEY and CDR2 SVGAGI. V trimming: 1 base; J trimming: 7 bases; junction bases outside the gene matches: 7. In DNA, the CDR3 is TGTGCCAGCAGTTACTGGGAGACAGGGATAAATGAGCAGTTCTTC. As protein: CASSYWETGINEQFF.

The chain uses TRBV9 and TRBJ2-5; D not resolved. The ends were cut back, 0 bases at V and 5 bases at J, with 14 bases in the middle. This CDR3 is 15 amino acids long. In germline, CDR1 is SGDLS, CDR2 YYNGEE. In DNA, the CDR3 is TGTGCCAGCAGCGTAGGGCACCAACCGAGGGAGACCCAGTACTTC. Translated, it gives CASSVGHQPRETQYF.

This clone appeared a single time. The rearrangement uses TRBV4-2 and TRBJ2-5, with unresolved D. CDR1 and CDR2 (germline): LGHNA, YNFKEQ. The CDR3 covers 16 residues. V was cut by 1 base and J by 0 bases, with 12 bases left in between. The CDR3 reads CASSQVVAAYQETQYF. As DNA, the CDR3 is TGTGCCAGCAGCCAAGTCGTAGCTGCGTACCAAGAGACCCAGTACTTC.

The chain combines TRBV19 with TRBJ2-5; a weak D match, TRBD1 (6 bases). The V end was cut by 1 base, the J end by 4 bases, with 16 bases between. Germline CDR1 reads LNHDA; CDR2 reads SQIVND (reference sequence). The CDR3 is 16 amino acids. The CDR3 loop reads CASSIVRTARAETQYF. Here the CDR3 DNA reads TGTGCCAGTAGTATAGTTCGGACAGCCAGAGCAGAGACCCAGTACTTC.

This clone was observed a few times. V is TRBV13 and J is TRBJ2-7; D is ambiguous. The CDR3 is made up of 13 amino acids. V lost 2 bases and J lost 0, with 5 bases in between. The germline V gene encodes CDR1 PRHDT and CDR2 FYEKMQ (reference sequence). The CDR3 bases are TGTGCCAGCAGCTTAAGGGTCTCCTACGAGCAGTACTTC. Its translation is CASSLRVSYEQYF.

Written as DNA, the CDR3 is TGTGCCACCACCGAGGTAGGGGGCGAAGAGACCCAGTACTTC. Residues: CATTEVGGEETQYF. The chain links TRBV15 to TRBJ2-5; 7 bases fit TRBD1. CDR3 length: 14 amino acids. Trimming took 7 bases from V and 3 from J; bases not matched to a gene: 8. Looked up from germline, CDR1 is LNHNV and CDR2 is YYDKDF (reference sequence).

CDR3 protein: CATSRGDTQYF. Written as DNA, the CDR3 is TGTGCCACCTCGCGCGGAGATACGCAGTATTTT. The chain joins TRBV6-5 to TRBJ2-3; D is unclear. CDR1 and CDR2 (germline): MNHEY, SVGAGI. The CDR3 runs to 11 residues. Trimming cost V 10 bases and J 5 bases, with 10 bases left between them.

V usage is TRBV25-1 and J usage is TRBJ2-6; weak D call: TRBD2 (6 bases). Germline V gene data show CDR1 as MGHDK and CDR2 as SYGVNS. V lost 6 bases, J lost 4 bases, and 22 bases lay in between. The CDR3 consists of 18 residues. The CDR3 DNA reads TGTGCCAGCAGCAGTGGACTCGCTGGGGGGTACGGGGCCAACGTCCTGACTTTC. It translates to CASSSGLAGGYGANVLTF.

This clone appeared a few times. The chain carries TRBV25-1 and TRBJ1-2; D is ambiguous. This CDR3 contains 16 residues. V shed 3 bases and J shed 0 bases, with 14 bases lying between them. CDR1 and CDR2 (germline): MGHDK, SYGVNS. Here the CDR3 reads CASSDTRRGANYGYTF. Here the CDR3 DNA reads TGTGCCAGCAGTGATACGCGACGTGGTGCTAACTATGGCTACACCTTC.

This chain uses TRBV6-5 with TRBJ2-7, with unresolved D. The V gene's germline CDR1 is MNHEY and CDR2 SVGAGI. The CDR3 spans 12 residues. The V gene lost 5 bases and the J gene lost 3 bases, with 8 bases spanning the gap. The CDR3 sequence is CASSPGLYEQYF. CDR3 in DNA: TGTGCCAGCAGTCCCGGGCTCTACGAGCAGTACTTC.

CDR3 nucleotides: TGTGCCAGCTCACCATTGCTCTCCATGAACACTGAAGCTTTCTTT. Its protein product is CASSPLLSMNTEAFF. This chain connects TRBV18 to TRBJ1-1, with unresolved D. Trimming stripped 2 bases from V and 0 bases from J, with 10 bases between. CDR3 size: 15 residues. Germline assignment: CDR1 KGHSH and CDR2 LQKENI.

This chain links TRBV5-6 with TRBJ2-1; D perhaps matches TRBD2 (5 bases). V was pared by 2 bases and J by 5 bases, with 14 bases between. Germline assignment: CDR1 SGHDT and CDR2 YYEEEE. This CDR3 is 15 amino acids long. The CDR3 reads CASSFLPAADNEQFF. CDR3 DNA: TGTGCCAGCAGCTTCCTTCCAGCGGCGGACAATGAGCAGTTCTTC. The complete variable domain, with remaining parts taken from reference TRBV5-6 and TRBJ2-1, reads DAGVTQSPTHLIKTRGQQVTLRCSPKSGHDTVSWYQQALGQGPQFIFQYYEEEERQRGNFPDRFSGHQFPNYSSELNVNALLLGDSALYLCASSFLPAADNEQFFGPGTRLTVL.

This clone was detected once. V is TRBV5-4 and J is TRBJ2-5; the D gene is possibly TRBD1 (5 bases). V gave up 4 bases and J gave up 5 bases, with 15 bases separating them. The CDR3 covers 14 residues. CDR1 and CDR2 from the germline V gene are SGHNT and YYREEE (reference sequence). The CDR3 protein is CASSPRQLGETQYF. CDR3 nucleotides: TGTGCCAGCAGCCCCCGACAGCTGGGGGAGACCCAGTACTTC.

The rearrangement links TRBV7-8 to TRBJ2-5; tentatively, D is TRBD1 (5 bases). In germline, CDR1 is SGHVS, CDR2 FQNEAQ. Trimming cost V 8 bases and J 0 bases, with 10 bases left between them. The CDR3 consists of 13 residues. This CDR3 is CASGGANQETQYF. The CDR3 DNA is TGTGCCAGCGGTGGGGCAAACCAAGAGACCCAGTACTTC.

The J gene is TRBJ2-7, the V gene TRBV9; D is perhaps TRBD2 (5 bases). The CDR3 consists of 16 residues. V dropped 0 bases and J dropped 7 bases, with 20 bases sitting between them. CDR1 is SGDLS and CDR2 is YYNGEE in the germline V gene. This CDR3 is CASSVGAYPDTREQYF. In DNA form, the CDR3 reads TGTGCCAGCAGCGTAGGGGCGTACCCCGATACTAGGGAGCAGTACTTC.

DNA for the CDR3: TGCAGCGTTGAGGTCGTCCCTAGCGGGGTAGGCGAGCAGTTCTTC. Residues: CSVEVVPSGVGEQFF. V is TRBV29-1 and J is TRBJ2-1; 9 bases match TRBD2. Losses at the gene ends were 3 bases for V and 10 bases for J; bases not matched to a gene: 13. The CDR3 covers 15 residues. Germline CDR1 SQVTM, CDR2 ANQGSEA.

The rearrangement joins TRBV11-2 to TRBJ1-6; D ambiguous. Per the germline V gene, CDR1 is SGHAT and CDR2 is FQNNGV. V shed 1 base and J shed 11 bases, with 6 bases lying between them. The CDR3 is made up of 12 amino acids. The CDR3 spells CASSLVGPPLHF. The CDR3 coding sequence is TGTGCCAGCAGCTTAGTAGGCCCACCCCTCCACTTT.